This entry lists 17 T cell receptor beta chains sequenced from one sample in a study of sequential checkpoint blockade in melanoma. The repertoire was sequenced with immunoSEQ multiplex PCR; TCRdb's copy has only in-frame clones and lacks some. The table records 4,000 to 5,000 clones, approximately 22% of them present only once. The treatment was: randomized to nivolumab then ipilimumab (arm A) or the reverse (arm B). The starting material was tumor tissue (inferred from file names), obtained from a patient given nivolumab and ipilimumab in sequence. These receptors were obtained from a human donor with melanoma.

The V and J genes are TRBV9 and TRBJ2-5; 8 nucleotides match TRBD2. Per the germline V gene, CDR1 is SGDLS and CDR2 is YYNGEE. This CDR3 contains 16 residues. After removal of 3 bases from V and 4 bases from J, the junction contained 11 bases not matched to a gene. CDR3 sequence reads: CASSATGTSSGETQYF. The CDR3 DNA reads as TGTGCCAGCAGCGCGACCGGGACTAGTTCAGGAGAGACCCAGTACTTC. Variable domain in full (rest from reference TRBV9 and TRBJ2-5): DSGVTQTPKHLITATGQRVTLRCSPRSGDLSVYWYQQSLDQGLQFLIQYYNGEERAKGNILERFSAQQFPDLHSELNLSSLELGDSALYFCASSATGTSSGETQYFGPGTRLLVL.

This clone showed up just a few times. The chain carries TRBV11-3 and TRBJ2-3; no definite D call. V was trimmed by 1 base and J by 0 bases, leaving 8 bases between them. The CDR3 spans 15 residues. CDR1 is SGHNT, CDR2 YENEEA, per germline. CDR3 DNA sequence: TGTGCCAGCAGCTTAGGGCGACCGAGCACAGATACGCAGTATTTT. Its translation is CASSLGRPSTDTQYF.

This clone turned up a few times. The V and J genes are TRBV29-1 and TRBJ1-2, with 7 bases fitting TRBD1. J lost 4 bases, V lost 4 bases, and 6 bases had no gene match. This CDR3 has 13 amino acids. CDR1 and CDR2 (germline): SQVTM, ANQGSEA. The CDR3 nucleotides read TGCAGCGTTGGGGACCGACAGGGCTATGGCTACACCTTC. This gives the protein CSVGDRQGYGYTF. The whole variable domain, remainder taken from reference TRBV29-1 and TRBJ1-2, is SAVISQKPSRDICQRGTSLTIQCQVDSQVTMMFWYRQQPGQSLTLIATANQGSEATYESGFVIDKFPISRPNLTFSTLTVSNMSPEDSSIYLCSVGDRQGYGYTFGSGTRLTVV.

This chain links TRBV19 with TRBJ2-7; maybe TRBD1 (5 bases). Germline V gives CDR1 LNHDA, CDR2 SQIVND (reference sequence). Trimming shortened V by 6 bases and J by 6 bases, and 12 bases separated the two germline ends. This CDR3 spans 12 amino acids. The CDR3 nucleotides read TGTGCCAGTAGAGCCCAGGGCGGCGAGCAGTACTTC. Protein sequence: CASRAQGGEQYF.

This sequence joins TRBV12-5 and TRBJ1-1, with D unresolved. V lost 3 bases, J lost 0 bases, and 11 bases lay in between. Germline CDR1 is LGHNT and CDR2 is FRNRAP. CDR3 size: 15 residues. The CDR3 protein is CASGLRKGLNTEAFF. CDR3 bases: TGTGCTAGTGGTTTAAGGAAAGGGCTGAACACTGAAGCTTTCTTT.

J is TRBJ1-1 and V is TRBV29-1; possibly TRBD1 for D (6 bases). The length of the CDR3 is 13 residues. Trimming shortened V by 6 bases and J by 3 bases, and 14 bases separated the two germline ends. From germline, CDR1 is SQVTM and CDR2 ANQGSEA. CDR3 sequence: CSVQDRLHTEAFF. In nucleotides, the CDR3 is TGCAGCGTCCAAGACAGGCTACACACTGAAGCTTTCTTT.

The chain has TRBV5-1 and TRBJ2-2; D perhaps matches TRBD1 (6 bases). The V and J ends lost 4 bases and 5 bases respectively, with 15 bases between them. CDR3 length: 15 amino acids. Germline V gives CDR1 SGHRS, CDR2 YFSETQ. CDR3 residues: CASSPRAGETGELFF. CDR3 DNA sequence: TGCGCCAGCAGCCCACGGGCAGGGGAAACCGGGGAGCTGTTTTTT.

This clone has a handful of counts. The chain carries TRBV30 and TRBJ2-6, with D hard to call. Trimming shortened V by 1 base and J by 1 base, and 5 bases separated the two germline ends. The CDR3 sequence is 14 residues long. The germline CDR1 and CDR2 sequences are GTSNPN and SVGIG (reference sequence). The CDR3 protein is CAWSEQSGANVLTF. The CDR3 DNA is TGTGCCTGGAGTGAGCAGTCTGGGGCCAACGTCCTGACTTTC.

The rearrangement joins TRBV6-8 to TRBJ1-5; possible D gene TRBD1, 5 bases. Germline V gene sequence: CDR1 MNHGY, CDR2 SAAAGT. The CDR3 covers 13 residues. The ends were cut back, 5 bases at V and 7 bases at J, with 12 bases in the middle. The DNA of the CDR3 is TGTGCCAGCAGTATGAGGGGATCCCAGCCCCAGCATTTT. Translating gives CASSMRGSQPQHF.

This chain uses TRBV29-1 with TRBJ2-1, with 9 bases matching TRBD1. Germline V CDR1 and CDR2: SQVTM, ANQGSEA. V lost 6 bases to trimming and J lost 6 bases; unmatched junction nucleotides: 12. There are 15 residues in the CDR3. The CDR3 loop is CSVGRPGQGFNEQFF. The CDR3, as DNA: TGCAGCGTCGGAAGACCGGGACAGGGTTTCAATGAGCAGTTCTTC.

The chain has TRBV18 and TRBJ1-2, with 9 positions matching TRBD1. This CDR3 spans 15 amino acids. CDR1 is KGHSH and CDR2 is LQKENI in the germline V gene. V trimming: 5 bases; J trimming: 7 bases; junction bases outside the gene matches: 11. In DNA form, the CDR3 reads TGTGCCAGCTCAGGGGGACAGGGAACCACGAGTGGCTACACCTTC. Its translation: CASSGGQGTTSGYTF. Drawing the rest from reference TRBV18 and TRBJ1-2, the complete variable domain is NAGVMQNPRHLVRRRGQEARLRCSPMKGHSHVYWYRQLPEEGLKFMVYLQKENIIDESGMPKERFSAEFPKEGPSILRIQQVVRGDSAAYFCASSGGQGTTSGYTFGSGTRLTVV.

The chain joins TRBV18 to TRBJ2-5; D not certain. CDR1 is KGHSH, CDR2 LQKENI, per germline. V was clipped by 2 bases and J by 3 bases, with 4 bases between them. The length of the CDR3 is 12 residues. CDR3 bases: TGTGCCAGCTCACCATTAGAAGAGACCCAGTACTTC. This translates into CASSPLEETQYF.

This clone rates as large (0.1 to 1%). The chain employs TRBV11-3 and TRBJ1-1, with D perhaps matching TRBD1 (6 bases). V was clipped by 5 bases and J by 7 bases, with 23 bases between them. The CDR3 length is 16 residues. Germline assignment: CDR1 SGHNT and CDR2 YENEEA. This chain's CDR3 is CASSPTTALGGLEAFF. CDR3 nucleotide sequence: TGTGCCAGCAGCCCCACGACAGCCTTAGGGGGGCTTGAAGCTTTCTTT.

The J gene is TRBJ2-3, the V gene TRBV15; 9 positions agree with TRBD2. There are 18 residues in the CDR3. With 0 bases clipped from V and 5 bases from J, the junction kept 12 bases outside the gene matches. Germline lookup yields CDR1 LNHNV and CDR2 YYDKDF (reference sequence). This CDR3 is CATSREGGGGAQGDTQYF. DNA of the CDR3: TGTGCCACCAGCAGAGAAGGTGGCGGGGGGGCTCAGGGAGATACGCAGTATTTT. Using reference TRBV15 and TRBJ2-3 for the parts outside the CDR3, the full variable domain is DAMVIQNPRYQVTQFGKPVTLSCSQTLNHNVMYWYQQKSSQAPKLLFHYYDKDFNNEADTPDNFQSRRPNTSFCFLDIRSPGLGDTAMYLCATSREGGGGAQGDTQYFGPGTRLTVL.

Many counts were recorded for this clone. The chain uses TRBV11-3 and TRBJ2-1; 8 bases fit TRBD2. V gave up 5 bases and J gave up 3 bases; unmatched junction bases: 9. Germline-derived CDR1 and CDR2 are SGHNT and YENEEA. The length of the CDR3 is 16 residues. CDR3 nucleotide sequence: TGTGCCAGCAGCCACCCTTCGGCGGGAGGCTACAATGAGCAGTTCTTC. Translated, it gives CASSHPSAGGYNEQFF. The entire variable domain, with the rest obtained from reference TRBV11-3 and TRBJ2-1, is as follows: EAGVVQSPRYKIIEKKQPVAFWCNPISGHNTLYWYLQNLGQGPELLIRYENEEAVDDSQLPKDRFSAERLKGVDSTLKIQPAELGDSAVYLCASSHPSAGGYNEQFFGPGTRLTVL.

This clone was recorded a few times. This CDR3 reads CASRRGFGGSPLHF. DNA for the CDR3: TGTGCCAGCAGGAGAGGGTTCGGTGGTTCACCCCTCCACTTT. This rearrangement joins TRBV6-8 to TRBJ1-6; D not certain. Trimming removed 6 bases at V and 9 bases at J, with 15 bases between. This CDR3 is 14 amino acids long. The germline CDR1 and CDR2 sequences are MNHGY and SAAAGT.

This chain links TRBV6-8 with TRBJ1-2; unclear D gene. Trimming took 6 bases from V and 3 from J, leaving 14 bases between them. The length of the CDR3 is 14 residues. Germline CDR1 MNHGY, CDR2 SAAAGT. The CDR3 coding sequence is TGTGCCAGCAGCCCCTCCGGCGGGCACTATGGCTACACCTTC. This codes for CASSPSGGHYGYTF.